This TCR beta chain was sequenced during a study of blood T cell repertoires in COVID-19. About the research overall: The United States, Italy and Spain supplied acute and convalescent COVID-19 samples. Sources were T cells, B-cell-depleted T cells, or PBMCs; the material itself was cDNA or gDNA.

The germline CDR1 and CDR2 sequences are SQVTM and ANQGSEA. With 0 bases clipped from V and 4 bases from J, the junction kept 4 bases outside the gene matches. The CDR3 sequence is 15 residues long. This clone was observed a handful of times. Authors' processing steps: For nucleated cells, counts were estimated from reference gene primer amplification. The table came from immunoSEQ multiplex PCR; TCRdb's copy has only in-frame clones and leaves some out. The D gene and trimming were derived from the DNA, and the V and J assignments and clone size from that table. The sample shows about 99,000 clones, about 90% of them seen only once.

The sequence was collected from a human donor in a cohort sampled during active COVID-19. The sequenced sample consisted of peripheral blood. This rearrangement joins TRBV29-1 to TRBJ2-1, with 9 positions matching TRBD2. The CDR3 loop is CSVEEAGGPYNEQFF. CDR3 sequence (DNA): TGCAGCGTTGAAGAAGCGGGGGGTCCTTACAATGAGCAGTTCTTC.